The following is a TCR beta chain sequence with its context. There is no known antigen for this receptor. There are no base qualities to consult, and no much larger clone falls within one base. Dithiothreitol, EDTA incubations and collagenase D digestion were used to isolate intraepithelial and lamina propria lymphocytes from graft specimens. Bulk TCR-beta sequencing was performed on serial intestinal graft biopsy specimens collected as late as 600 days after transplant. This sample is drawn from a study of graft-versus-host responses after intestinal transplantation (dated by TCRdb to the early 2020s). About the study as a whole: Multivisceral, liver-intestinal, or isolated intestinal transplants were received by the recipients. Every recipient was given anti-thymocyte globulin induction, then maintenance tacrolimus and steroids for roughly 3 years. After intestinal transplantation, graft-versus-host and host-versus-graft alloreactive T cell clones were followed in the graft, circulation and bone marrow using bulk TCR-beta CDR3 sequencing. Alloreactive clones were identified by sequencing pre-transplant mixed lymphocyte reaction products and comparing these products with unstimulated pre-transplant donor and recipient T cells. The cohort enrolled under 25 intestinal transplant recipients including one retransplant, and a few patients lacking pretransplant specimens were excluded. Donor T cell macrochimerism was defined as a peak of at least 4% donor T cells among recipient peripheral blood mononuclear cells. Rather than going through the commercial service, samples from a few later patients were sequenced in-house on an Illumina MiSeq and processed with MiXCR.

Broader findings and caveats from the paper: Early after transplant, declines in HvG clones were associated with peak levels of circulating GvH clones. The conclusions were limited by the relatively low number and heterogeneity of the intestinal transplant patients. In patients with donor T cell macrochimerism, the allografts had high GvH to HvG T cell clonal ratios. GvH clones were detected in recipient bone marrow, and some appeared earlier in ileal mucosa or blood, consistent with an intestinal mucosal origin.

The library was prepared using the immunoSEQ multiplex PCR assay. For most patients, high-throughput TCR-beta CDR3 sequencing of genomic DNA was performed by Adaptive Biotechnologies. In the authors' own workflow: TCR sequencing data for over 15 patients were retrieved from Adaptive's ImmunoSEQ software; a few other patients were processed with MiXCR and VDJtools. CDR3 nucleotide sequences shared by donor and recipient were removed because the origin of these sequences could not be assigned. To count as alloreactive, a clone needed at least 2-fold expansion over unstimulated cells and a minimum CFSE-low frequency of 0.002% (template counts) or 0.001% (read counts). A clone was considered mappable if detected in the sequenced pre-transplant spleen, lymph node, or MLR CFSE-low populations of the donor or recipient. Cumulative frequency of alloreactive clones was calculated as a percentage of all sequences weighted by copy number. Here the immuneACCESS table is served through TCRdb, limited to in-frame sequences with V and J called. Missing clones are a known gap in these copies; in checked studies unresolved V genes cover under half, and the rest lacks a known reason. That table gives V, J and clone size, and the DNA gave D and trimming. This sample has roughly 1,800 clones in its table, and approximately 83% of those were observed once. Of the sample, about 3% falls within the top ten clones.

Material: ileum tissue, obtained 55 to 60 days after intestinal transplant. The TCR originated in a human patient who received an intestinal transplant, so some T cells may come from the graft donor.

The nucleotide sequence is given as TGTGCCACCAGCGGCACAGATATTGGCATTCAGTACTTC. The translation is CATSGTDIGIQYF. Recombination connected TRBV15 to TRBJ2-4, with no D gene named confidently. V was cut back by 5 bases and J by 9 bases, leaving a gap of 14 bases between them. CDR1 and CDR2 (LNHNV, YYDKDF) derive from the germline V gene (reference sequence). Measured from the cysteine to the phenylalanine, the CDR3 is 13 residues long. The kept DNA is CDR3 alone, 39 bases in frame from the first base.